This T cell receptor (beta chain) was recovered during a study of shared clonotypes between healthy human individuals. Looking at the study overall: Donors consisted of a couple of women and a few men between 18 and 49.

CDR3 length: 14 residues. The V gene lost 0 bases and the J gene lost 1 base, with 8 bases spanning the gap. In germline, CDR1 is SGHRS, CDR2 YFSETQ. Terminally differentiated effector memory CD45RA+ cells were excluded by CCR7 positive selection of CD45RO-negative cells. Produced via immunoSEQ multiplex PCR; TCRdb's table is partial and in-frame only. The profile shows hundreds of thousands of clones, roughly 95% of them singletons. The J gene is TRBJ2-7, the V gene TRBV5-1; unclear D gene. The sample was naive CD8+ T cells sorted from blood. This clonotype was obtained from a woman aged 25 to 39 in good health. The CDR3 DNA follows: TGCGCCAGCAGCTTGGGGCTAAATTCCTACGAGCAGTACTTC. Its protein product is CASSLGLNSYEQYF.